Listed below are T cell receptor beta chains from one sample, sequenced in a study of cytomegalovirus exposure and HLA in healthy donors. Method: immunoSEQ multiplex PCR; TCRdb's copy keeps in-frame clones and lacks some. Among about 130,000 clones listed, approximately 84% were seen once. Sequences were obtained from PBMCs. These receptor sequences come from a man younger than 40 in good health and CMV-seropositive. CDR3s include the opening cysteine and the closing phenylalanine or tryptophan. D genes are given only for firm matches. Some rows have no size entry. The others give once, few or many, or a class for an expanded clone.

>TRBJ1-1|.|15|TRBD1|TRBV27
TGTGCCAGCAGTACCCCGCAGGGGGCTGGCACTGAAGCTTTCTTT
CASSTPQGAGTEAFF
>TRBJ2-7|.|12|.|TRBV30
TGTGCCTGGAGTCTTACTAGCTACGAGCAGTACTTC
CAWSLTSYEQYF
>TRBJ1-2|.|18|.|TRBV4-2
TGTGCCAGCAGCCAAGATGTGGGGCAACTTGGAGATAACTATGGCTACACCTTC
CASSQDVGQLGDNYGYTF
>TRBJ2-7|.|15|TRBD2|TRBV11-2
TGTGCCAGCAGCTTAGTCCCCCGAGGTCGGGGGGAACAGTACTTC
CASSLVPRGRGEQYF
>TRBJ1-2|once|12|.|TRBV9
TGTGCCAGCAGCGCCGGGATCTATGGCTACACCTTC
CASSAGIYGYTF
>TRBJ1-1|once|13|.|TRBV5-6
TGTGCCAGCAGCTCGACAGTGAACACTGAAGCTTTCTTT
CASSSTVNTEAFF
>TRBJ2-5|.|13|.|TRBV7-9
TGTGCCAGCAGCCGCGCCATGTCAGAGACCCAGTACTTC
CASSRAMSETQYF
>TRBJ1-6|.|14|.|TRBV19
TGTGCCAGTAGTATTTCTGGAGGGAATTCACCCCTCCACTTT
CASSISGGNSPLHF
>TRBJ2-2|.|16|.|TRBV5-1
TGCGCCAGCAGCCCCAGGGGAGGGAGCGGCACCGGGGAGCTGTTTTTT
CASSPRGGSGTGELFF
>TRBJ2-3|.|12|.|TRBV6-5
TGTGCCAGCTCCCGAGGAGGGGATACGCAGTATTTT
CASSRGGDTQYF
>TRBJ2-1|.|13|TRBD2|TRBV11-2
TGTGCCAGCAGCTTGGCTAGCGGGATAACCCCGTTCTTC
CASSLASGITPFF
>TRBJ2-2|.|14|.|TRBV19
TGTGCCAGTAGTATAGATCGAACTAGCGGGGAGCTGTTTTTT
CASSIDRTSGELFF
>TRBJ2-7|.|14|.|TRBV7-6
TGTGCCAGCAGCTTGGGCAGTTCCTCCTACGAGCAGTACTTC
CASSLGSSSYEQYF
>TRBJ2-3|.|12|.|TRBV29-1
TGCAGCGTTGCCAGCGGCACAGATACGCAGTATTTT
CSVASGTDTQYF
>TRBJ2-7|.|14|.|TRBV7-9
TGTGCCAGCAGCTTAGCCGGGACAACTTACGAGCAGTACTTC
CASSLAGTTYEQYF
>TRBJ2-7|.|15|TRBD2|TRBV6-6
TGTGCCAGCAGTTATGGGCTAGCGGGTGCTTACGAGCAGTACTTC
CASSYGLAGAYEQYF
>TRBJ1-1|.|13|TRBD1|TRBV9
TGTGCCAGCAGCGCGACAGGGGGCTCCGGAGCTTTCTTT
CASSATGGSGAFF
>TRBJ2-7|.|17|TRBD2|TRBV5-1
TGCGCCAGCAGCCGAGCCCGGACTAGCGGGGGTGATTACGAGCAGTACTTC
CASSRARTSGGDYEQYF